A selection of T cell receptor beta chains follows, all from one sample in a study of T cell responses to AZD1222 COVID-19 vaccine. The repertoire was sequenced with immunoSEQ multiplex PCR; TCRdb's copy has only in-frame clones and lacks some. The sample records around 140,000 clones, more than 85% being singletons. Sequenced here: peripheral blood, sampled on day 0 of AZD1222 vaccination. These receptors were taken from an adult in good health. Each CDR3 is given with its conserved first and last residue. D genes are given only for firm matches. Clone size appears in some rows only: once, few, many, or a class for an expanded clone.

j_call	d_call	clone_size	v_call	cdr3_nt	cdr3_aa
TRBJ2-3	TRBD2	.	TRBV6-2/TRBV6-3	TGTGCCAGCAGTTCCCGGGGGGGCCCAACAGATACGCAGTATTTT	CASSSRGGPTDTQYF
TRBJ2-5	TRBD1	.	TRBV3-1/TRBV3-2	TGTGCCAGCAGCCAAAGGACAGGTCAGTCAGAGACCCAGTACTTC	CASSQRTGQSETQYF
TRBJ1-6	.	.	TRBV7-2	TGTGCCAGCAGCTTTGGTGATAGAGCAGGGACGCACCTCCACTTT	CASSFGDRAGTHLHF
TRBJ2-1	TRBD2	.	TRBV7-9	TGTGCCAGCAGCCGGGGGGGCCTGTCCGGTGAGCAGTTCTTC	CASSRGGLSGEQFF
TRBJ1-4	.	.	TRBV19	TGTGCCAGTACCCAACCCCAGGGTCGTAATGAAAAACTGTTTTTT	CASTQPQGRNEKLFF
TRBJ2-1	TRBD1	once	TRBV5-5	TGTGCCAGCAGCCGAGACGGGACAGGATCCTACAATGAGCAGTTCTTC	CASSRDGTGSYNEQFF
TRBJ2-3	.	.	TRBV5-4	TGTGCCAGCAGCTGGCCCATGGGGACAACAGGCGGAGATACGCAGTATTTT	CASSWPMGTTGGDTQYF
TRBJ2-3	TRBD2	.	TRBV18	TGTGCCAGCTCACCAATAGAGACTAGCGGGAGCACAGATACGCAGTATTTT	CASSPIETSGSTDTQYF
TRBJ1-1	.	.	TRBV3-1/TRBV3-2	TGTGCCAGCAGCCACGCCCGGGGAACTGAAGCTTTCTTT	CASSHARGTEAFF
TRBJ2-2	.	few	TRBV28	TGTGCCAGCAGTTCCCTATCGGGGGCGGCCACCGGGGAGCTGTTTTTT	CASSSLSGAATGELFF
TRBJ2-7	.	.	TRBV11-3	TGTGCCAGCAGCTTACAGGCCAACTACGAGCAGTACTTC	CASSLQANYEQYF
TRBJ2-1	.	.	TRBV4-1	TGCGCCAGCAGCCAAGACGGGAGCTCCTACAATGAGCAGTTCTTC	CASSQDGSSYNEQFF
TRBJ1-1	TRBD1	.	TRBV19	TGTGCCAGTAACGAGGGGGCCACTGAAGCTTTCTTT	CASNEGATEAFF
TRBJ2-7	TRBD2	.	TRBV6-5	TGTGCCAGCAGCCGCGGGGGGGACGAGCAGTACTTC	CASSRGGDEQYF
TRBJ1-2	.	.	TRBV19	TGTGCCAGTATGGTAGGCTATGGCTACACCTTC	CASMVGYGYTF
TRBJ1-1	TRBD1	.	TRBV30	TGTGCCTGGAGTACACAGGGGGCGGTGGCTTTCTTT	CAWSTQGAVAFF
TRBJ2-2	TRBD2	.	TRBV7-9	TGTGCCAGCAGCTTATGCGGGGGATGGCCCGGGGAGCTGTTTTTT	CASSLCGGWPGELFF
TRBJ1-2	TRBD1	once	TRBV10-3	TGTGCCACACGGGACAGTCAGACCTATGGCTACACCTTC	CATRDSQTYGYTF
TRBJ1-3	TRBD1	.	TRBV9	TGTGCCAGCAGCGTAGCTGGGACAGGGCGAAACACCATATATTTT	CASSVAGTGRNTIYF
TRBJ1-2	TRBD1	.	TRBV19	TGTGCCAGTAGTCTCAGGACAGGGTGGAACTATGGCTACACCTTC	CASSLRTGWNYGYTF
TRBJ2-7	.	.	TRBV5-5	TGTGCCAGCAACTTTGGGTTAGTTCCCTACGAGCAGTACTTC	CASNFGLVPYEQYF
TRBJ1-1	.	.	TRBV5-6	TGTGCCAGCAGCTTGAGTAGAAGGGGCACTGAAGCTTTCTTT	CASSLSRRGTEAFF
TRBJ1-6	.	.	TRBV19	TGTGCCAGTAGTATAAAGGGATTGAGGAGCTCCTATAATTCACCCCTCCACTTT	CASSIKGLRSSYNSPLHF
TRBJ1-5	.	.	TRBV3-1/TRBV3-2	TGTGCCAGCAGCCAACCGGGTCAGCCCCAGCATTTT	CASSQPGQPQHF
TRBJ1-2	.	.	TRBV6-1	TGTGCCAGCAGTGAAGACGTCCCCTATGGCTACACCTTC	CASSEDVPYGYTF
TRBJ2-7	.	once	TRBV6-2/TRBV6-3	TGTGCCAGCAGTCGAATAAACTCCTACGAGCAGTACTTC	CASSRINSYEQYF
TRBJ1-5	.	.	TRBV28	TGTGCCAGCAGTTTAGCACAGGGAAATCAGCCCCAGCATTTT	CASSLAQGNQPQHF
TRBJ1-6	.	.	TRBV3-1/TRBV3-2	TGTGCCAGCAGCCAAATTGCCAGGGTTTATTCACCCCTCCACTTT	CASSQIARVYSPLHF
TRBJ1-5	.	.	TRBV4-2	TGTGCCAGCAGCCAAGAGGGGCAAAAGGGGCAGCCCCAGCATTTT	CASSQEGQKGQPQHF
TRBJ1-1	.	.	TRBV11-3	TGTGCCAGCAGCCCCCTGGGTAAGAACACTGAAGCTTTCTTT	CASSPLGKNTEAFF
TRBJ2-3	TRBD2	.	TRBV4-2	TGTGCCAGCAGCCAACAGACTAGCGGGGTTCAGATCGGCACAGATACGCAGTATTTT	CASSQQTSGVQIGTDTQYF
TRBJ2-2	TRBD2	.	TRBV4-1	TGCGCCAGCAGTTCCCCAGGGAGGGACACCGGGGAGCTGTTTTTT	CASSSPGRDTGELFF
TRBJ2-7	TRBD2	.	TRBV30	TGTGCCTGGAGTGTATACGGACTAGCACACGAGCAGTACTTC	CAWSVYGLAHEQYF
TRBJ1-4	TRBD1	.	TRBV5-1	TGCGCCAGCAGCGAGAGAGGGGACAGGGGTGAAAAACTGTTTTTT	CASSERGDRGEKLFF
TRBJ1-2	.	.	TRBV7-8	TGTGCCAGCAGCTTAAGCGCAGCGGGGAACTATGGCTACACCTTC	CASSLSAAGNYGYTF
TRBJ2-6	.	.	TRBV9	TGTGCCAGCAGCGTGGAAACTGGGGCCAACGTCCTGACTTTC	CASSVETGANVLTF
TRBJ1-5	.	.	TRBV24-1	TGTGCCACCAGTGATGGGACCCATTATCAGCCCCAGCATTTT	CATSDGTHYQPQHF
TRBJ1-1	.	.	TRBV19	TGTGCCAGTAGTATTTTGGGGTGGGCCCTGAACACTGAAGCTTTCTTT	CASSILGWALNTEAFF
TRBJ1-3	TRBD1	.	TRBV19	TGTGCCAGTATCCCCTGGGCAGGGGGCAACTCTATCGGAAACACCATATATTTT	CASIPWAGGNSIGNTIYF
TRBJ1-2	.	.	TRBV3-1/TRBV3-2	TGTGCCAGCAGCCCTCTCCAGAATCAGGGTCAAGGCTACACCTTC	CASSPLQNQGQGYTF
TRBJ2-3	TRBD1	.	TRBV6-2/TRBV6-3	TGTGCCAGCAGTTCCGGGACAGGTAGCACAGATACGCAGTATTTT	CASSSGTGSTDTQYF
TRBJ1-6	TRBD1	.	TRBV2	TGTGCCAGCAGGGACAGGAGTTATAATTCACCCCTCCACTTT	CASRDRSYNSPLHF
TRBJ2-5	TRBD2	.	TRBV5-1	TGCGCCAGCAGCCGATACTCGAGCGGGGGGATTAAAGAGACCCAGTACTTC	CASSRYSSGGIKETQYF